Each of the 8 T cell receptor beta chains below was sequenced from the same sample in a study of monozygotic twins with inflammatory bowel disease. TCRdb re-called the 5' RACE reads, yielding one record per CDR3 amino acid sequence without DNA. This repertoire includes roughly 320,000 distinct CDR3 sequences. Sequenced material: blood. Every receptor here comes from a human donor with ulcerative colitis or Crohn's disease, or a healthy co-twin of an affected twin (not recorded which).

The chain recombines TRBV7-9 with TRBJ2-1; the TCRdb call, TRBD2, lacks DNA for checking. The CDR3 spans 14 residues. Germline values: CDR1 SEHNR, CDR2 FQNEAQ (reference sequence). Here the CDR3 reads CASSLVFREDEQFF.

This sequence joins TRBV30 and TRBJ1-6. Germline CDR1 GTSNPN, CDR2 SVGIG (reference sequence). The CDR3 spans 14 residues. This CDR3 is CAWSVRQNNSPLHF.

This chain uses TRBV5-1 with TRBJ2-2; TCRdb selects TRBD1, and the lack of DNA leaves this call unchecked. This CDR3 has 16 amino acids. Germline CDR1 and CDR2: SGHRS and YFSETQ. The CDR3 sequence: CASSLLHRANTGELFF.

This chain's CDR3 is CSASHSGEGETQYF. The chain couples TRBV20-1 to TRBJ2-5; the D call of TRBD2 rests on TCRdb alone, since no DNA is present to check it. The CDR3 has 14 amino acids. From germline, CDR1 is DFQATT and CDR2 SNEGSKA (reference sequence).

The genes are TRBV5-1 and TRBJ2-7; the D call of TRBD2 rests on TCRdb alone, since no DNA is present to check it. Germline V gene data show CDR1 as SGHRS and CDR2 as YFSETQ. The length of the CDR3 is 14 residues. The CDR3 is CASSPRLASYEQYF.

The chain employs TRBV19 and TRBJ2-1; TCRdb's D gene call, TRBD2, goes unchecked for lack of DNA. This CDR3 contains 15 residues. Germline CDR1 and CDR2: LNHDA and SQIVND (reference sequence). CDR3 residues: CASNLLAGGRNEQFF.

The V gene is TRBV5-4, the J gene TRBJ2-2; as DNA is missing, the TRBD2 call by TCRdb cannot be tested. Germline-derived CDR1 and CDR2 are SGHNT and YYREEE (reference sequence). CDR3 length: 18 residues. This CDR3 reads CASSVPGLAGRVTGELFF.

The rearrangement uses TRBV7-9 and TRBJ1-4; with no DNA, the TCRdb D assignment of TRBD1 cannot be verified. The CDR3 is 15 residues long. Per the germline V gene, CDR1 is SEHNR and CDR2 is FQNEAQ (reference sequence). CDR3: CASSSRAQTNEKLFF.